Following are 7 T cell receptor beta chains from one sample sequenced in a study of shared clonotypes between healthy human individuals. Profiled with immunoSEQ multiplex PCR; TCRdb holds only in-frame clones, not every one. The table has around 2,000,000 clones, over 85% seen once; the top ten hold 1.2%. CD45RO-negative, CCR7-positively selected cells formed the naive CD8 fraction, excluding terminally differentiated effector memory CD45RA+ cells. Sequenced sample: naive CD8+ T cells sorted from blood. The receptors were sampled from a man younger than 30 in good health.

This chain connects TRBV7-9 to TRBJ1-1; 7 bases are a match to TRBD1. CDR1 is SEHNR and CDR2 is FQNEAQ in the germline V gene (reference sequence). The CDR3 is made up of 12 amino acids. V lost 5 bases to trimming and J lost 5 bases; unmatched junction nucleotides: 2. CDR3 amino acids: CASSQGETEAFF. The CDR3 DNA reads as TGTGCCAGCAGCCAGGGGGAGACTGAAGCTTTCTTT.

This clone is a singleton in its sample. CDR3 amino acids: CASSFGLAGSSSTDTQYF. Here the CDR3 DNA reads TGTGCCAGCAGCTTTGGACTAGCGGGGTCGTCTAGCACAGATACGCAGTATTTT. The rearrangement links TRBV13 to TRBJ2-3; 12 bases map to TRBD2. J gave up 0 bases and V 3 bases, and 7 bases lay outside the gene matches. The CDR3 spans 18 residues. From germline, CDR1 is PRHDT and CDR2 FYEKMQ (reference sequence).

The chain uses TRBV27 and TRBJ1-4, with D unclear. CDR1 is MNHEY, CDR2 SMNVEV, per germline (reference sequence). The V and J ends lost 3 bases and 8 bases respectively, with 13 bases between them. CDR3 length: 14 amino acids. In DNA form, the CDR3 reads TGTGCCAGCAGTTTCGGGTCTACGGCAGAAAAACTGTTTTTT. It encodes CASSFGSTAEKLFF.

A single count supports this clone. The chain combines TRBV30 with TRBJ1-6; 7 bases map to TRBD1. After removal of 5 bases from V and 13 bases from J, the junction contained 32 bases not matched to a gene. Germline assignment: CDR1 GTSNPN and CDR2 SVGIG (reference sequence). The CDR3 runs 20 residues. CDR3 protein: CAWALRKTGDRASSPGPLHF. CDR3 in DNA: TGTGCCTGGGCCCTAAGAAAAACCGGTGACAGGGCGTCGTCTCCGGGCCCCCTCCACTTT. Drawing the rest from reference TRBV30 and TRBJ1-6, the complete variable domain is SQTIHQWPATLVQPVGSPLSLECTVEGTSNPNLYWYRQAAGRGLQLLFYSVGIGQISSEVPQNLSASRPQDRQFILSSKKLLLSDSGFYLCAWALRKTGDRASSPGPLHFGNGTRLTVT.

This chain uses TRBV28 with TRBJ2-3, with D unclear. The CDR3 is 19 amino acids. V gave up 5 bases and J gave up 2 bases, with 26 bases separating them. Germline V gene sequence: CDR1 MDHEN, CDR2 SYDVKM. The CDR3 DNA follows: TGTGCCAGCAGTACTACTTGGACGGCTTCTGGACCCTTCACAGATACGCAGTATTTT. Translating it yields CASSTTWTASGPFTDTQYF.

V and J are TRBV19 and TRBJ2-7; TRBD2 matches at 7 bases. The V gene end was trimmed by 7 bases and the J gene end by 2 bases; junction bases not matched to a gene: 5. Germline CDR1 LNHDA, CDR2 SQIVND (reference sequence). This CDR3 is 13 amino acids long. The CDR3 DNA reads as TGTGCCAGTAACGCGGGGGTGCCCTACGAGCAGTACTTC. It encodes CASNAGVPYEQYF. The full variable domain, in which reference TRBV19 and TRBJ2-7 provide the parts outside the CDR3, is DGGITQSPKYLFRKEGQNVTLSCEQNLNHDAMYWYRQDPGQGLRLIYYSQIVNDFQKGDIAEGYSVSREKKESFPLTVTSAQKNPTAFYLCASNAGVPYEQYFGPGTRLTVT.

This chain joins TRBV5-4 and TRBJ2-7; a possible D gene is TRBD1 (6 bases). This CDR3 has 18 residues. Trimming shortened V by 7 bases and J by 9 bases, and 35 bases separated the two germline ends. The V gene's germline CDR1 is SGHNT and CDR2 YYREEE (reference sequence). CDR3 bases: TGTGCCAGCCGTTATACCGGCACAGGGTCAAACTACGAGGTTATGCAGTACTTC. Translating gives CASRYTGTGSNYEVMQYF.